The 10 T cell receptor beta chains in this list originate from one sample, sequenced in a study of early T cells in non-severe SARS-CoV-2 infection (dated by TCRdb to the early 2020s). Library method: 5' RACE. Data came from a NextSeq 500. TCRdb took the public reads, trimmed them with fastp at Q25, ran MiXCR for clone calling and kept in-frame beta chains. Entries are consolidated by CDR3 protein sequence, retaining the most common genes and DNA. The sample contains roughly 28,000 distinct CDR3 sequences, 5.4% of them found a single time. Around 1% of the sample lies in the top ten. Sequenced: whole blood. All receptors come from an adult who was a healthcare worker with PCR-confirmed SARS-CoV-2 infection or an uninfected control (not recorded which).

The rearrangement joins TRBV27 to TRBJ2-6; TRBD1 agrees at 10 bases. V shed 5 bases, J shed 0 bases, and the junction held 4 bases outside the gene matches. The CDR3 covers 17 residues. The germline CDR1 and CDR2 sequences are MNHEY and SMNVEV (reference sequence). CDR3: CASSMGQGYSGANVLTF. The CDR3 region has the DNA TGTGCCAGCAGTATGGGACAGGGGTACTCTGGGGCCAACGTCCTGACTTTC.

This clonotype was seen at least ten times. J is TRBJ2-2 and V is TRBV5-1; 8 bases are a match to TRBD1. The germline V gene encodes CDR1 SGHRS and CDR2 YFSETQ. The CDR3 extends over 13 amino acids. J gave up 6 bases and V 10 bases, and 8 bases lay outside the gene matches. CDR3 amino acids: CASETGAAGELFF. The DNA for the CDR3 is TGCGCCTCCGAGACAGGGGCGGCCGGGGAGCTGTTTTTT.

This sequence joins TRBV6-5 and TRBJ1-6; a possible D gene is TRBD1 (5 bases). The V end lost 9 bases, the J end lost 14 bases, and 26 bases lay between the germline ends. CDR1 is MNHEY and CDR2 is SVGAGI in the germline V gene. The CDR3 totals 15 residues. The CDR3 reads CASTALGRFAGALHF. The CDR3 nucleotides are TGTGCCAGTACCGCACTGGGGCGTTTCGCAGGAGCCCTCCACTTT.

The table lists this clonotype with a few counts. This chain connects TRBV11-2 to TRBJ1-2; 8 bases are shared with TRBD1. The V gene's germline CDR1 is SGHAT and CDR2 FQNNGV. The V segment lost 4 bases and the J segment 4 bases; nucleotides outside the gene matches: 5. This CDR3 contains 14 residues. CDR3 protein: CASSWTGQGYGYTF. The CDR3 DNA reads as TGTGCCAGCAGCTGGACAGGGCAGGGCTATGGCTACACCTTC.

Ten or more counts support this clonotype. The rearrangement uses TRBV20-1 and TRBJ2-2; 11 nucleotides line up with TRBD2. V trimming: 1 base; J trimming: 3 bases; junction bases outside the gene matches: 4. The germline V gene has CDR1 DFQATT and CDR2 SNEGSKA (reference sequence). CDR3 size: 16 residues. DNA for the CDR3: TGCAGTGCTAGAGCACTAGCGGGAGCGGACACCGGGGAGCTGTTTTTT. Its translation: CSARALAGADTGELFF.

The chain has TRBV30 and TRBJ1-4, with D unresolved. Germline CDR1 is GTSNPN and CDR2 is SVGIG (reference sequence). The V and J ends lost 0 bases and 10 bases respectively, with 15 bases between them. The CDR3 contains 14 residues. CDR3 residues: CAWSVGGPEGKLFF. CDR3 coding DNA: TGTGCCTGGAGTGTGGGTGGTCCGGAGGGAAAACTGTTTTTT.

This clonotype turned up a few times. This chain connects TRBV11-3 to TRBJ2-3; D is undetermined. Germline V gene lookup returns CDR1 SGHNT and CDR2 YENEEA. The V and J ends lost 1 base and 4 bases respectively, with 6 bases between them. CDR3 length: 13 amino acids. In DNA form, the CDR3 reads TGTGCCAGCAGCTTAGGCCGGGCAGATACGCAGTATTTT. Its protein is CASSLGRADTQYF.

This chain uses TRBV18 with TRBJ1-4, with D hard to call. V shed 2 bases and J shed 7 bases, with 5 bases lying between them. The CDR3 has 12 amino acids. The V gene's germline CDR1 is KGHSH and CDR2 LQKENI. CDR3 region: CASSPGVEKLFF. The CDR3, as DNA: TGTGCCAGCTCACCAGGGGTTGAAAAACTGTTTTTT.

This clonotype was counted many times. The V call is TRBV10-3, the J call TRBJ2-1; possibly TRBD1 for D (5 bases). This CDR3 has 15 amino acids. With 6 bases removed from V and 0 bases from J, the gap between germline ends came to 12 bases. Per the germline V gene, CDR1 is ENHRY and CDR2 is SYGVKD. CDR3 amino acids: CAIRQGRSSYNEQFF. DNA for the CDR3: TGTGCCATCAGGCAGGGCAGAAGCTCCTACAATGAGCAGTTCTTC.

This clonotype occurred many times. V and J are TRBV4-2 and TRBJ1-6; D is perhaps TRBD1 (5 bases). The V gene lost 2 bases and the J gene lost 8 bases, with 19 bases spanning the gap. From germline, CDR1 is LGHNA and CDR2 YNFKEQ. CDR3 length: 17 residues. DNA of the CDR3: TGTGCCAGCAGCCAATGGGCCCAGGGACCCACGGATTCACCCCTCCACTTT. This encodes CASSQWAQGPTDSPLHF.